The next 23 T cell receptor beta chains were all read from a single sample in a study (dated by TCRdb to between 2014 and 2017). CD4+CD25+CD127-/low cells were isolated as Tregs. Preparation of the library involved 5' RACE. Data came from an Illumina MiSeq. TCRdb handled the public reads itself, with Q25 trimming in fastp and clone calling in MiXCR, and kept productive beta chains. A single entry per CDR3 protein holds the most common genes and DNA from its merged rows. The sample records roughly 10,000 distinct CDR3 sequences, 27% of which are singletons. The ten largest clones represent roughly 3% of the sample. What was sequenced was Tregs sorted from a lymph node. The receptors here all came from a female donor with breast cancer.

On this clonotype: The germline gene is not matched at one end of the junction; a read error may be the cause. The DNA of the CDR3 is TGCAGTGCAAGACCGCTAGAAAAGGACTACGGGCAGTACTTC. Translating gives CSARPLEKDYGQYF. The chain employs TRBV20-1 and TRBJ2-7, with D perhaps matching TRBD2 (6 bases). This CDR3 has 14 residues. Germline assignment: CDR1 DFQATT and CDR2 SNEGSKA (reference sequence).

Regarding this clonotype: The junction departs from the called germline gene at one end, perhaps through a read error. The chain couples TRBV20-1 to TRBJ2-7; D unresolved. Germline CDR1 is DFQATT and CDR2 is SNEGSKA (reference sequence). This CDR3 comprises 10 residues. The CDR3 bases are TGCAGTGCTCGGGCAGACGAGCGGTACTTC. This sequence encodes CSARADERYF.

V usage is TRBV6-1 and J usage is TRBJ2-2, with 9 bases lining up with TRBD1. Trimming took 6 bases from V and 5 from J; bases not matched to a gene: 10. This CDR3 comprises 16 residues. CDR1 and CDR2 (germline): MNHNS, SASEGT. The DNA for the CDR3 is TGTGCCAGCAGCACACAGGGGGCGCGAGGTACCGGGGAGCTGTTTTTT. Its translation: CASSTQGARGTGELFF.

This clonotype was recorded at least ten times. Since a much larger clone is just one base distant, this may be a read error. The genes are TRBV12-3 or TRBV12-4 and TRBJ2-1; TRBD1 might be the D (6 bases). CDR3 length: 13 amino acids. Trimming stripped 3 bases from V and 10 bases from J, with 13 bases between. This CDR3 is CASSLPRGLEQFF. CDR3 bases: TGTGCCAGCAGTTTGCCCAGGGGCTTAGAGCAGTTCTTC.

Sample share makes this clonotype medium-sized. The genes are TRBV7-9 and TRBJ1-5; D is unclear. This CDR3 comprises 20 residues. V lost 1 base and J 4 bases, leaving 26 bases between the germline ends. Looked up from germline, CDR1 is SEHNR and CDR2 is FQNEAQ (reference sequence). The CDR3 is CASSLGHSGSAPARNQPQHF. The CDR3 nucleotides are TGTGCCAGCAGCTTAGGGCATTCGGGGTCGGCCCCCGCGCGGAATCAGCCCCAGCATTTT.

The sample holds many counts of this clonotype. This may be a read error: a much more frequent sequence differs by one nucleotide. The V and J genes are TRBV9 and TRBJ2-3; no definite D call. With 1 base removed from V and 8 bases from J, the gap between germline ends came to 5 bases. The CDR3 has 11 amino acids. Germline V gene lookup returns CDR1 SGDLS and CDR2 YYNGEE. The CDR3 nucleotides read TGTGCCAGCAGCGTATCGGGTACGCAGTATTTT. Translating gives CASSVSGTQYF.

Regarding this clonotype: The junction does not match germline at one end; this may be a read error. The V gene is TRBV7-9, the J gene TRBJ1-6; D not certain. CDR1 is SEHNR and CDR2 is FQNEAQ in the germline V gene (reference sequence). The CDR3 loop spans 13 amino acids. The CDR3 spells CASSLATGSPIHF. CDR3 nucleotides: TGTGCCAGCAGCTTAGCGACGGGATCACCCATCCACTTT. The entire variable domain, with the rest obtained from reference TRBV7-9 and TRBJ1-6, is as follows: DTGVSQNPRHKITKRGQNVTFRCDPISEHNRLYWYRQTLGQGPEFLTYFQNEAQLEKSRLLSDRFSAERPKGSFSTLEIQRTEQGDSAMYLCASSLATGSPIHFGNGTRLTVT.

This clonotype is labeled medium-sized. V gene TRBV12-3 or TRBV12-4 combines with J gene TRBJ1-3; D gene unclear. With 5 bases removed from V and 0 bases from J, the gap between germline ends came to 8 bases. The CDR3 loop spans 14 amino acids. The CDR3 here is CASSPRLSGNTIYF. As DNA, the CDR3 is TGTGCCAGCAGTCCCCGGCTCTCTGGAAACACCATATATTTT.

This rearrangement joins TRBV10-2 to TRBJ1-1, with D uncertain. Germline assignment: CDR1 WSHSY and CDR2 SAAADI. V was trimmed by 4 bases and J by 0 bases, leaving 12 bases between them. This CDR3 comprises 15 residues. The DNA of the CDR3 is TGCGCCAGCAGTGCTTGGGTGGATATGAACACTGAAGCTTTCTTT. Its translation is CASSAWVDMNTEAFF.

This clonotype appeared many times. The gene calls are TRBV7-8 and TRBJ2-7; no clear D. V dropped 5 bases and J dropped 3 bases, with 14 bases sitting between them. The CDR3 has 14 residues. CDR1 is SGHVS, CDR2 FQNEAQ, per germline. Written as DNA, the CDR3 is TGTGCCAGCAGCCTCCGCCGGCCACTCTACGAGCAGTACTTC. This codes for CASSLRRPLYEQYF.

This clonotype is medium-sized within its sample. The rearrangement links TRBV29-1 to TRBJ2-1; a possible D gene is TRBD1 (6 bases). The V gene's germline CDR1 is SQVTM and CDR2 ANQGSEA. The CDR3 runs 15 residues. Trimming removed 5 bases from V and 3 bases from J, with 17 bases in between. The CDR3 nucleotides are TGCAGCGTTTACACACCCGGGACACTCTACAATGAGCAGTTCTTC. It codes for CSVYTPGTLYNEQFF.

This clonotype has a count of ten or more. The chain has TRBV27 and TRBJ2-7; tentatively, D is TRBD1 or TRBD2 (5 bases each). Trimming left V 2 bases short and J 0 bases short, with 11 bases between. There are 15 residues in the CDR3. Germline V gives CDR1 MNHEY, CDR2 SMNVEV (reference sequence). The DNA of the CDR3 is TGTGCCAGCAGTTTAGCCGGGACGCTCTCCTACGAGCAGTACTTC. Protein: CASSLAGTLSYEQYF.

On this clonotype itself: The junction departs from the called germline gene at one end, perhaps through a read error. V gene TRBV5-6 combines with J gene TRBJ1-1; the D is unclear. CDR1 SGHDT and CDR2 YYEEEE come from the germline V gene. CDR3 length: 16 residues. CDR3 nucleotide sequence: TGTGCCGGCAGACCTGGACGATCTAACATGAACACTGAAGCTCTCTTT. This translates into CAGRPGRSNMNTEALF.

This clonotype appeared many times. The V gene is TRBV11-2, the J gene TRBJ2-2, with D perhaps TRBD1 (6 bases). The germline V gene encodes CDR1 SGHAT and CDR2 FQNNGV. CDR3 size: 16 residues. The ends were cut back, 4 bases at V and 5 bases at J, with 17 bases in the middle. CDR3 sequence (DNA): TGTGCCAGCAGCTCCTTAACAGGGTTGGGGACCGGGGAGCTGTTTTTT. Protein product: CASSSLTGLGTGELFF.

The chain couples TRBV15 to TRBJ1-6; tentative D call: TRBD1 (5 bases). Trimming left V 5 bases short and J 10 bases short, with 12 bases between. There are 13 residues in the CDR3. The V gene's germline CDR1 is LNHNV and CDR2 YYDKDF (reference sequence). The CDR3 region is CATSPFGGSPLHF. As DNA, the CDR3 is TGTGCCACCAGCCCCTTTGGGGGATCACCCCTCCACTTT.

This chain uses TRBV6-5 with TRBJ2-1; 7 nucleotides align to TRBD1. Germline V lookup: CDR1 MNHEY, CDR2 SVGAGI. The trim removed 3 bases at V and 8 bases at J, leaving 7 bases unmatched. This CDR3 has 14 amino acids. This chain's CDR3 is CASSYQTGTDEQFF. CDR3 coding DNA: TGTGCCAGCAGTTATCAGACAGGGACAGATGAGCAGTTCTTC.

This clonotype is medium-sized (0.01 to 0.1%) within its sample. V gene TRBV10-3 combines with J gene TRBJ1-1, with D hard to call. Germline loops: CDR1 ENHRY, CDR2 SYGVKD. The V end lost 4 bases, the J end lost 4 bases, and 10 bases lay between the germline ends. The CDR3 extends over 13 amino acids. In DNA form, the CDR3 reads TGTGCCATCAGTGGTAGAGAGAGCACTGAAGCTTTCTTT. This encodes CAISGRESTEAFF.

This clonotype was recorded many times. The rearrangement uses TRBV9 and TRBJ2-3, with 7 bases that match TRBD2. This CDR3 has 16 residues. Unmatched junction bases numbered 4, after V lost 0 bases and J lost 0 bases. Germline CDR1 and CDR2: SGDLS and YYNGEE. DNA for the CDR3: TGTGCCAGCAGCGTAGAGGGCGGGAGAAGCACAGATACGCAGTATTTT. Its translation is CASSVEGGRSTDTQYF. The complete variable domain, with remaining parts taken from reference TRBV9 and TRBJ2-3, reads DSGVTQTPKHLITATGQRVTLRCSPRSGDLSVYWYQQSLDQGLQFLIQYYNGEERAKGNILERFSAQQFPDLHSELNLSSLELGDSALYFCASSVEGGRSTDTQYFGPGTRLTVL.

This clonotype occurred a few times. This chain joins TRBV4-1 and TRBJ1-5; TRBD1 aligns across 7 bases. The germline V gene encodes CDR1 MGHRA and CDR2 YSYEKL. The CDR3 runs 15 residues. After removal of 1 base from V and 5 bases from J, the junction contained 5 bases not matched to a gene. The CDR3 DNA reads TGCGCCAGCAGCCAAGGACAGGGTGGGCATCAGCCCCAGCATTTT. Translation: CASSQGQGGHQPQHF.

As regards this clonotype: A much larger clonotype is one base distant, so this may be a read error. Lacking the conserved final phenylalanine or tryptophan, this CDR3 likely reflects a read error. This chain uses TRBV12-3 or TRBV12-4 with TRBJ2-1, with D possibly TRBD1 on 6 matching bases. This CDR3 has 15 residues. With 1 base removed from V and 4 bases from J, the gap between germline ends came to 11 bases. CDR3 in amino acids: CASSLEQGVYNEQFS. As DNA, the CDR3 is TGTGCCAGCAGTTTAGAACAGGGAGTTTACAATGAGCAGTTCTCC.

Judged by abundance, this clonotype is medium-sized. V usage is TRBV20-1 and J usage is TRBJ2-7; D unclear. Per germline, CDR1 DFQATT and CDR2 SNEGSKA (reference sequence). The CDR3 is 14 residues long. V lost 2 bases, J lost 3 bases, and 14 bases lay in between. This chain's CDR3 is CSARPLEKDYEQYF. CDR3 nucleotides: TGCAGTGCTAGACCGCTAGAAAAGGACTACGAGCAGTACTTC.

To note about this clonotype: A read error may explain this, as a much larger clone is one base away. Likely a read error: the CDR3 ends without its conserved phenylalanine or tryptophan. This chain uses TRBV18 with TRBJ1-5; D gene unclear. The germline CDR1 and CDR2 sequences are KGHSH and LQKENI. V was cut by 3 bases and J by 2 bases, with 8 bases left in between. CDR3 length: 14 residues. Here the CDR3 reads CASSPDGGNQPQHL. CDR3 DNA sequence: TGTGCCAGCTCACCGGACGGAGGCAATCAGCCCCAGCATCTT.

With regard to this clonotype: It may be a read error: a sequence one base away is much more abundant. The gene calls are TRBV27 and TRBJ2-5; 7 nucleotides agree with TRBD2. CDR3 length: 15 amino acids. J lost 7 bases, V lost 1 base, and 9 bases had no gene match. Per germline, CDR1 MNHEY and CDR2 SMNVEV (reference sequence). DNA for the CDR3: TGTGCCAGCAGTTTATGTGGGGGGGGGTTTGGGACCCAGTACTTC. This codes for CASSLCGGGFGTQYF.